Shown below are 22 T cell receptor beta chains from a single sample sequenced in a study of cytotoxic CD8 clonotypes in ibrutinib-treated CLL. TCRdb's copy holds only in-frame clones and misses some; the assay was immunoSEQ multiplex PCR. The data show under 300,000 clones, with around 69% seen just once and about 5.8% held by the top ten. Sequencing was performed on PBMCs, taken at disease progression, from a patient treated with ibrutinib. The receptor source for this set is a human donor with chronic lymphocytic leukemia.

The chain employs TRBV28 and TRBJ2-5, with D possibly matching TRBD1 (8 bases). Germline CDR1 and CDR2: MDHEN and SYDVKM. Trimming left V 5 bases short and J 5 bases short, with 21 bases between. CDR3 size: 16 residues. The CDR3 sequence: CASSIWGGTGVETQYF. The CDR3 DNA sequence: TGTGCCAGCAGTATCTGGGGGGGGACAGGCGTCGAGACCCAGTACTTC.

The V gene is TRBV9, the J gene TRBJ1-1; 7 positions agree with TRBD1. CDR1 SGDLS and CDR2 YYNGEE come from the germline V gene. Losses at the gene ends were 4 bases for V and 4 bases for J; bases not matched to a gene: 10. This CDR3 comprises 15 residues. CDR3 sequence reads: CASSPRRGQGTEAFF. DNA of the CDR3: TGTGCCAGCAGCCCTAGAAGGGGGCAGGGCACTGAAGCTTTCTTT.

There are a few counts of this clone. The genes are TRBV4-1 and TRBJ2-4; D is uncertain. Trimming stripped 0 bases from V and 12 bases from J, with 9 bases between. Germline values: CDR1 MGHRA, CDR2 YSYEKL. This CDR3 region has 12 residues. CDR3 sequence (DNA): TGCGCCAGCAGCCAAGAGGGGTTCACTCAGTACTTC. This encodes CASSQEGFTQYF.

The chain is built from TRBV4-1 and TRBJ2-7; maybe TRBD1 (5 bases). Germline assignment: CDR1 MGHRA and CDR2 YSYEKL. V lost 5 bases and J lost 12, with 23 bases in between. This CDR3 is built from 14 residues. CDR3: CASSAPGNRSRRYF. In DNA form, the CDR3 reads TGCGCCAGCAGCGCTCCTGGGAACAGGTCGCGACGGTACTTC.

The chain recombines TRBV27 with TRBJ1-5; perhaps TRBD1 as D (5 bases). This CDR3 region has 14 residues. Germline CDR1 is MNHEY and CDR2 is SMNVEV (reference sequence). Between the trimmed V and J ends, which lost 4 bases and 9 bases, there was a span of 16 bases. CDR3 residues: CASSSIPPRGPQHF. The CDR3 region has the DNA TGTGCCAGCAGTTCGATCCCCCCGAGGGGGCCCCAGCATTTT.

Here the CDR3 DNA reads TGTGCCAGCAGTGCTAGAACGGAGACCCAGTACTTC. This gives the protein CASSARTETQYF. This chain uses TRBV2 with TRBJ2-5; D unclear. Germline V gene sequence: CDR1 SNHLY, CDR2 FYNNEI. There are 12 residues in the CDR3. The ends were cut back, 4 bases at V and 5 bases at J, with 8 bases in the middle.

This sequence joins TRBV6-6 and TRBJ2-7, with D tentatively TRBD1 or TRBD2 (6 bases each). V lost 6 bases and J 2 bases, leaving 11 bases between the germline ends. Germline V CDR1 and CDR2: MNHNY, SVGAGI (reference sequence). The CDR3 contains 13 residues. CDR3 region: CASRQGGTYEQYF. DNA of the CDR3: TGTGCCAGCAGACAGGGAGGTACCTACGAGCAGTACTTC.

The V call is TRBV6-1, the J call TRBJ1-2; 7 positions agree with TRBD1. The CDR3 sequence is 15 residues long. Germline V gene data show CDR1 as MNHNS and CDR2 as SASEGT. V lost 7 bases to trimming and J lost 4 bases; unmatched junction nucleotides: 12. CDR3 loop: CASMRRTGLTYGYTF. The CDR3 bases are TGTGCCAGCATGAGGAGGACAGGTCTTACCTATGGCTACACCTTC.

The chain couples TRBV5-1 to TRBJ2-3, with D uncertain. The CDR3 length is 12 residues. Germline V gene lookup returns CDR1 SGHRS and CDR2 YFSETQ. V lost 4 bases, J lost 3 bases, and 6 bases lay in between. For the CDR3, the DNA is TGCGCCAGCAGCAGGGTTACAGATACGCAGTATTTT. Protein: CASSRVTDTQYF.

Only a few counts were recorded for this clone. The genes are TRBV6-1 and TRBJ2-7, with 8 bases aligning to TRBD2. With 7 bases clipped from V and 4 bases from J, the junction kept 9 bases outside the gene matches. The CDR3 length is 14 residues. Germline CDR1 and CDR2: MNHNS and SASEGT. As DNA, the CDR3 is TGTGCCAGCACTACCGGGACTAGGCCGTACGAGCAGTACTTC. Translating gives CASTTGTRPYEQYF.

The chain recombines TRBV6-1 with TRBJ2-3; 11 nucleotides agree with TRBD2. The CDR3 covers 17 residues. The germline gives CDR1 MNHNS, CDR2 SASEGT. V was pared by 0 bases and J by 1 base, with 3 bases of the junction left unmatched. The CDR3 protein is CASSEAPLAGGTDTQYF. The DNA of the CDR3 is TGTGCCAGCAGTGAAGCTCCACTAGCGGGGGGCACAGATACGCAGTATTTT.

The chain employs TRBV6-5 and TRBJ1-6; 7 bases align to TRBD1. This CDR3 has 16 amino acids. Germline CDR1 is MNHEY and CDR2 is SVGAGI. J was trimmed by 8 bases and V by 0 bases; bases with no gene match: 7. The CDR3 reads CASSYSPGGSDSPLHF. The DNA of the CDR3 is TGTGCCAGCAGTTACTCACCAGGGGGTTCTGATTCACCCCTCCACTTT.

The chain uses TRBV9 and TRBJ2-7; D call uncertain. V was trimmed by 0 bases and J by 6 bases, leaving 16 bases between them. The germline V gene encodes CDR1 SGDLS and CDR2 YYNGEE. The length of the CDR3 is 15 residues. CDR3 bases: TGTGCCAGCAGCGTAGCGGGCGGCTCATGGGGCGAGCAGTACTTC. Encoded protein: CASSVAGGSWGEQYF.

The chain couples TRBV5-1 to TRBJ2-6; D gene ambiguous. Trimming took off 0 bases at V and 3 bases at J, with 13 bases between the two ends. Per germline, CDR1 SGHRS and CDR2 YFSETQ. The CDR3 runs 17 residues. CDR3 DNA sequence: TGCGCCAGCAGCTTGGGTCTAGTCCACTTTGGGGCCAACGTCCTGACTTTC. It is translated as CASSLGLVHFGANVLTF. Full variable domain (missing parts from reference TRBV5-1 and TRBJ2-6): KAGVTQTPRYLIKTRGQQVTLSCSPISGHRSVSWYQQTPGQGLQFLFEYFSETQRNKGNFPGRFSGRQFSNSRSEMNVSTLELGDSALYLCASSLGLVHFGANVLTFGAGSRLTVL.

The rearrangement uses TRBV28 and TRBJ2-3, with 11 bases identical to TRBD2. The J segment lost 2 bases and the V segment lost 6 bases, leaving 1 base of the junction unmatched. The length of the CDR3 is 14 residues. Germline V lookup: CDR1 MDHEN, CDR2 SYDVKM. The chain's CDR3 is CASRLAGATDTQYF. The CDR3 DNA is TGTGCCAGCAGACTAGCGGGAGCCACAGATACGCAGTATTTT.

The chain is built from TRBV6-5 and TRBJ2-5; D unclear. CDR3 length: 15 amino acids. CDR1 MNHEY and CDR2 SVGAGI come from the germline V gene. V shed 2 bases and J shed 1 base, with 11 bases lying between them. Written as DNA, the CDR3 is TGTGCCAGCAGTTACAGGAGAGGTCGCCAAGAGACCCAGTACTTC. The encoded protein is CASSYRRGRQETQYF.

This clone appeared a single time. The rearrangement uses TRBV5-4 and TRBJ1-1; D possibly corresponds to TRBD1 (5 bases). The V end was cut by 5 bases, the J end by 0 bases, with 8 bases between. Germline loops: CDR1 SGHNT, CDR2 YYREEE (reference sequence). The CDR3 runs to 13 residues. The CDR3 DNA is TGTGCCAGCAGGGGGGGGATGAACACTGAAGCTTTCTTT. Translation: CASRGGMNTEAFF.

V gene TRBV5-8 combines with J gene TRBJ1-5, with D perhaps TRBD1 (6 bases). The V and J ends lost 4 bases and 1 base respectively, with 18 bases between them. The germline gives CDR1 SGHTS, CDR2 YDEGEE. This CDR3 contains 17 residues. The chain's CDR3 is CASSASGTLTSNQPQHF. CDR3 nucleotides: TGTGCCAGCAGCGCCTCCGGGACACTTACCAGCAATCAGCCCCAGCATTTT.

The gene calls are TRBV4-1 and TRBJ2-1; D could derive from TRBD1 or TRBD2 (5 bases each). Between the trimmed V and J ends, which lost 0 bases and 8 bases, there was a span of 8 bases. Germline lookup yields CDR1 MGHRA and CDR2 YSYEKL. This CDR3 contains 13 residues. The DNA of the CDR3 is TGCGCCAGCAGCCAAGAGCTGGGGGATGAGCAGTTCTTC. It is translated as CASSQELGDEQFF.

V is TRBV9 and J is TRBJ2-2; 9 bases are shared with TRBD1. Germline assignment: CDR1 SGDLS and CDR2 YYNGEE. The J segment lost 4 bases and the V segment lost 1 base, leaving 2 bases of the junction unmatched. The CDR3 is 15 amino acids. CDR3 in amino acids: CASSVTGGTTGELFF. The CDR3 DNA sequence: TGTGCCAGCAGCGTAACAGGGGGCACCACCGGGGAGCTGTTTTTT.

This clone appeared a single time. V is TRBV4-1 and J is TRBJ2-3, with D possibly being TRBD1 or TRBD2 (5 bases each). V was cut by 5 bases and J by 0 bases, with 15 bases left in between. The germline CDR1 and CDR2 sequences are MGHRA and YSYEKL. This CDR3 is built from 16 residues. Here the CDR3 reads CASSIESGLSTDTQYF. CDR3 bases: TGCGCCAGCAGCATAGAATCGGGGCTTAGCACAGATACGCAGTATTTT.

The chain recombines TRBV28 with TRBJ1-5, with a weak D call TRBD1 (5 bases). Germline V CDR1 and CDR2: MDHEN, SYDVKM. V shed 6 bases and J shed 7 bases, with 13 bases lying between them. The CDR3 covers 13 residues. CDR3 amino acids: CASSPVGGQPQHF. DNA of the CDR3: TGTGCCAGCAGCCCGGTTGGGGGACAGCCCCAGCATTTT. Together with reference TRBV28 and TRBJ1-5, the CDR3 gives the full variable domain: DVKVTQSSRYLVKRTGEKVFLECVQDMDHENMFWYRQDPGLGLRLIYFSYDVKMKEKGDIPEGYSVSREKKERFSLILESASTNQTSMYLCASSPVGGQPQHFGDGTRLSIL.